Below, 10 T cell receptor beta chains from the same sample are listed, as sequenced in a study of shared clonotypes between healthy human individuals. Some clones are missing from TCRdb's copy, which holds only in-frame ones; the method was immunoSEQ multiplex PCR. The repertoire holds 2,500,000 or so clones, approximately 90% seen once, with around 0.38% in the top ten. Sequenced sample: naive CD4+ T cells from PBMCs. Subset noted: CD45RA+ positively selected. The receptor set was obtained from a man between 18 and 29 years old in good health. Some clones in this sample may be carry-over from other donors' samples.

This chain connects TRBV28 to TRBJ1-4; D is perhaps TRBD1 (5 bases). Trimming took off 0 bases at V and 2 bases at J, with 19 bases between the two ends. This CDR3 has 19 amino acids. Germline CDR1 and CDR2: MDHEN and SYDVKM. The DNA of the CDR3 is TGTGCCAGCAGTTTATGGGGCGGGCAGGGAGAGGAGACTAATGAAAAACTGTTTTTT. The encoded protein is CASSLWGGQGEETNEKLFF.

The chain carries TRBV27 and TRBJ2-1; TRBD2 might be the D (5 bases). Looked up from germline, CDR1 is MNHEY and CDR2 is SMNVEV (reference sequence). V lost 5 bases and J lost 2, with 13 bases in between. The CDR3 has 15 amino acids. CDR3: CASSRTVQPYNEQFF. The CDR3 DNA is TGTGCCAGCAGTCGGACTGTCCAACCCTACAATGAGCAGTTCTTC.

The chain combines TRBV18 with TRBJ1-4; possibly TRBD1 for D (5 bases). The CDR3 sequence is 14 residues long. CDR1 and CDR2 from the germline V gene are KGHSH and LQKENI. The V end was cut by 4 bases, the J end by 6 bases, with 12 bases between. Here the CDR3 DNA reads TGTGCCAGCTCACATCCCCAGGGCCATGAAAAACTGTTTTTT. It translates to CASSHPQGHEKLFF.

J is TRBJ2-1 and V is TRBV6-5; TRBD2 matches 14 bases. The trim removed 6 bases at V and 14 bases at J, leaving 9 bases unmatched. Germline V CDR1 and CDR2: MNHEY, SVGAGI. This CDR3 is 14 amino acids long. For the CDR3, the DNA is TGTGCCAGCAGCCTGGGACTAGCGGGAGCCCCCGAGTTCTTC. It specifies CASSLGLAGAPEFF.

The V gene is TRBV28, the J gene TRBJ1-5, with D possibly matching TRBD1 (5 bases). Germline V lookup: CDR1 MDHEN, CDR2 SYDVKM. Between the trimmed V and J ends, which lost 4 bases and 6 bases, there was a span of 13 bases. This CDR3 has 14 residues. CDR3 amino acids: CASSSLKTVQPQHF. In nucleotides, the CDR3 is TGTGCCAGCAGTTCGCTCAAGACAGTTCAGCCCCAGCATTTT.

The rearrangement links TRBV5-6 to TRBJ2-7; 7 nucleotides agree with TRBD2. The CDR3 runs to 15 residues. J gave up 5 bases and V 2 bases, and 10 bases lay outside the gene matches. Looked up from germline, CDR1 is SGHDT and CDR2 is YYEEEE. DNA for the CDR3: TGTGCCAGCAGCTTTCACGGGGGGTCACCCCACGAGCAGTACTTC. Amino acids: CASSFHGGSPHEQYF. Drawing the rest from reference TRBV5-6 and TRBJ2-7, the complete variable domain is DAGVTQSPTHLIKTRGQQVTLRCSPKSGHDTVSWYQQALGQGPQFIFQYYEEEERQRGNFPDRFSGHQFPNYSSELNVNALLLGDSALYLCASSFHGGSPHEQYFGPGTRLTVT.

This chain links TRBV6-1 with TRBJ2-2; D is ambiguous. Germline assignment: CDR1 MNHNS and CDR2 SASEGT. V lost 1 base to trimming and J lost 2 bases, with 5 bases between them. This CDR3 spans 14 amino acids. This chain's CDR3 is CASSEGYNTGELFF. The CDR3 DNA follows: TGTGCCAGCAGTGAAGGTTATAACACCGGGGAGCTGTTTTTT.

V gene TRBV29-1 combines with J gene TRBJ2-1, with TRBD2 identical over 8 bases. The CDR3 totals 12 residues. Germline loops: CDR1 SQVTM, CDR2 ANQGSEA. V shed 2 bases and J 10 bases; nucleotides not matched to a gene: 4. CDR3 sequence reads: CSVESLAGEQFF. The CDR3 DNA follows: TGCAGCGTTGAATCGTTAGCGGGAGAGCAGTTCTTC.

This chain links TRBV5-1 with TRBJ2-5, with D maybe TRBD2 (5 bases). Germline V gives CDR1 SGHRS, CDR2 YFSETQ. CDR3 length: 16 residues. With 1 base removed from V and 2 bases from J, the gap between germline ends came to 15 bases. CDR3 in DNA: TGCGCCAGCAGCTTGTGGGAGAAGAGATTACAAGAGACCCAGTACTTC. The encoded protein is CASSLWEKRLQETQYF.

The gene calls are TRBV10-3 and TRBJ1-5; 7 nucleotides match TRBD1. This CDR3 spans 15 amino acids. V lost 4 bases to trimming and J lost 2 bases; unmatched junction nucleotides: 5. Germline V lookup: CDR1 ENHRY, CDR2 SYGVKD. This CDR3 reads CAISVDREGNQPQHF. The CDR3 DNA is TGTGCCATCAGTGTTGACAGGGAGGGCAATCAGCCCCAGCATTTT.